These 28 T cell receptor beta chains were sequenced from one sample in a study of OX40 agonist ivuxolimab in advanced cancers. The method was immunoSEQ multiplex PCR; TCRdb's version includes in-frame clones alone and lacks a portion of them. The sample contains around 53,000 clones, about 90% of which appear only once. Source: CD4+ or CD8+ T cells sorted from blood, taken in a trial of the OX40 agonist ivuxolimab. Receptor source: an adult with an advanced solid tumor such as melanoma, head and neck, liver or kidney cancer.

To note about this clone: One end of the junction varies from germline; a read error may be responsible. This chain joins TRBV29-1 and TRBJ1-2; unclear D gene. This CDR3 contains 8 residues. The germline CDR1 and CDR2 sequences are SQVTM and ANQGSEA. The DNA for the CDR3 is TGCAGCTCGCCTAGCTCCCACTTC. Protein: CSSPSSHF.

The chain carries TRBV7-3 and TRBJ1-1; D is unclear. V dropped 1 base and J dropped 8 bases, with 11 bases sitting between them. CDR3 length: 13 residues. Germline CDR1 reads SGHTA; CDR2 reads FQGTGA. CDR3 protein: CASSLNPDGEAFF. In DNA form, the CDR3 reads TGTGCCAGCAGCTTAAACCCGGACGGGGAAGCTTTCTTT.

The chain joins TRBV5-6 to TRBJ1-2; 8 positions agree with TRBD1. The V and J ends lost 4 bases and 8 bases, in that order; junction bases with no gene match: 7. The CDR3 consists of 13 residues. Per germline, CDR1 SGHDT and CDR2 YYEEEE. The CDR3 here is CASSPGQGFGYTF. CDR3 coding DNA: TGTGCCAGCAGCCCCGGACAGGGTTTCGGCTACACCTTC.

J is TRBJ2-3 and V is TRBV5-5, with 8 bases aligning to TRBD1. The CDR3 has 16 residues. V lost 2 bases, J lost 3 bases, and 8 bases stayed unmatched. Germline CDR1 and CDR2: SGHKS and YYEKEE (reference sequence). CDR3 residues: CASSLGQGQVTDTQYF. CDR3 nucleotide sequence: TGTGCCAGCAGCTTAGGGCAGGGACAGGTGACAGATACGCAGTATTTT.

In this sample, this clone turned up once. This chain connects TRBV28 to TRBJ2-2, with D unresolved. V was trimmed by 3 bases and J by 7 bases, leaving 9 bases between them. This CDR3 region has 13 residues. Germline V gene lookup returns CDR1 MDHEN and CDR2 SYDVKM. Written as DNA, the CDR3 is TGTGCCAGCAGTTTCATCTATCGCGGGGAGCTGTTTTTT. Protein sequence: CASSFIYRGELFF.

The V gene is TRBV28, the J gene TRBJ2-7; 9 bases match TRBD1. Germline V CDR1 and CDR2: MDHEN, SYDVKM. This CDR3 has 14 residues. Trimming at V came to 6 bases and at J to 12 bases, leaving 15 bases not matched to a gene. In nucleotides, the CDR3 is TGTGCCAGCAGGTCGGGACAGGGTCCCGACGAACTGTACTTC. Its translation is CASRSGQGPDELYF.

J is TRBJ2-3 and V is TRBV19; D uncertain. V gave up 3 bases and J gave up 5 bases, with 9 bases separating them. This CDR3 has 13 amino acids. CDR1 is LNHDA, CDR2 SQIVND, per germline (reference sequence). The CDR3 sequence: CASSIPQEDTQYF. CDR3 coding DNA: TGTGCCAGTAGTATCCCTCAGGAAGATACGCAGTATTTT.

The genes are TRBV19 and TRBJ2-3; perhaps TRBD2 as D (7 bases). The ends were cut back, 3 bases at V and 4 bases at J, with 11 bases in the middle. This CDR3 contains 14 residues. CDR1 and CDR2 (germline): LNHDA, SQIVND (reference sequence). The CDR3 sequence: CASSIGGRADTQYF. In nucleotides, the CDR3 is TGTGCCAGTAGTATCGGGGGGCGAGCAGATACGCAGTATTTT.

The genes are TRBV28 and TRBJ1-3; D not certain. Trimming stripped 2 bases from V and 4 bases from J, with 15 bases between. The CDR3 has 16 amino acids. Germline V lookup: CDR1 MDHEN, CDR2 SYDVKM. The CDR3 nucleotides are TGTGCCAGCAGTTTAGGAACCCCTGGGTCCGGAAACACCATATATTTT. Residues: CASSLGTPGSGNTIYF.

This chain links TRBV19 with TRBJ2-7; D possibly corresponds to TRBD1 (6 bases). CDR3 length: 16 residues. V lost 4 bases and J 1 base, leaving 17 bases between the germline ends. Germline V CDR1 and CDR2: LNHDA, SQIVND (reference sequence). This CDR3 reads CASSTEQGAGSYEQYF. The CDR3 DNA follows: TGTGCCAGTAGTACCGAACAGGGAGCAGGGTCCTACGAGCAGTACTTC.

Only one count was recorded for this clone. The rearrangement joins TRBV7-7 to TRBJ2-5, with D uncertain. The V gene lost 5 bases and the J gene lost 4 bases, with 11 bases spanning the gap. CDR3 length equals 13 residues. Germline CDR1 is SSHAT and CDR2 is FNYEAQ (reference sequence). Here the CDR3 reads CASSRTQRETQYF. As DNA, the CDR3 is TGTGCCAGCAGCAGGACCCAGAGAGAGACCCAGTACTTC.

This rearrangement joins TRBV19 to TRBJ1-4, with D possibly matching TRBD1 (6 bases). CDR1 is LNHDA and CDR2 is SQIVND in the germline V gene (reference sequence). The CDR3 consists of 12 residues. The ends were cut back, 7 bases at V and 8 bases at J, with 11 bases in the middle. The CDR3 coding sequence is TGTGCCAGTACGGCAGGGGACGAAAAACTGTTTTTT. This encodes CASTAGDEKLFF.

This clone was counted once. The chain employs TRBV2 and TRBJ1-2, with D unclear. Germline assignment: CDR1 SNHLY and CDR2 FYNNEI. The CDR3 has 14 amino acids. The germline V and J ends were trimmed by 2 bases and 4 bases, with 11 bases remaining between them. CDR3 DNA sequence: TGTGCCAGCAGTGAATCGTCGAACTCCTATGGCTACACCTTC. It translates to CASSESSNSYGYTF.

The chain uses TRBV5-1 and TRBJ2-3; 7 bases map to TRBD2. The CDR3 extends over 16 amino acids. The ends lost 4 bases at V and 3 bases at J; junction bases unmatched: 11. Germline V gene lookup returns CDR1 SGHRS and CDR2 YFSETQ. The CDR3 nucleotides are TGCGCCAGCAGCGTTGGAAGCGGGGTGAGGACAGATACGCAGTATTTT. Translating gives CASSVGSGVRTDTQYF.

The chain is built from TRBV29-1 and TRBJ1-1; D is unclear. Trimming took off 4 bases at V and 10 bases at J, with 7 bases between the two ends. Looked up from germline, CDR1 is SQVTM and CDR2 is ANQGSEA. This CDR3 has 9 amino acids. CDR3 in DNA: TGCAGCGTTGCCCCCAGAGCTTTCTTT. It is translated as CSVAPRAFF.

The J gene is TRBJ1-2, the V gene TRBV9, with 9 positions matching TRBD1. The trim removed 4 bases at V and 5 bases at J, leaving 6 bases unmatched. Per the germline V gene, CDR1 is SGDLS and CDR2 is YYNGEE. The CDR3 consists of 14 residues. The CDR3 is CASSPGQGLYGYTF. For the CDR3, the DNA is TGTGCCAGCAGCCCGGGACAGGGATTATATGGCTACACCTTC.

CDR3 region: CASSPQGFGNSPLHF. The CDR3, as DNA: TGTGCCAGCAGTCCCCAGGGTTTTGGGAATTCACCCCTCCACTTT. V gene TRBV6-6 combines with J gene TRBJ1-6; maybe TRBD1 (5 bases). The CDR3 has 15 amino acids. From germline, CDR1 is MNHNY and CDR2 SVGAGI (reference sequence). The V end lost 5 bases, the J end lost 7 bases, and 15 bases lay between the germline ends.

The rearrangement uses TRBV2 and TRBJ1-2; D is undetermined. Germline values: CDR1 SNHLY, CDR2 FYNNEI. Trimming took 5 bases from V and 3 from J, leaving 7 bases between them. The CDR3 length is 12 residues. The CDR3 reads CASSPGDYGYTF. DNA for the CDR3: TGTGCCAGCAGTCCGGGAGACTATGGCTACACCTTC.

This sequence joins TRBV30 and TRBJ2-7; D possibly uses TRBD1 or TRBD2 (5 bases each). Germline V gene sequence: CDR1 GTSNPN, CDR2 SVGIG (reference sequence). The CDR3 length is 13 residues. V gave up 0 bases and J gave up 9 bases, with 15 bases separating them. The CDR3 coding sequence is TGTGCCTGGAGTGTACCGGGACCGGTAGGGCAGTACTTC. Translated, it gives CAWSVPGPVGQYF.

As DNA, the CDR3 is TGTGCCTGGAGGGCTAACTATGGCTACACCTTC. It is translated as CAWRANYGYTF. The chain combines TRBV30 with TRBJ1-2; no definite D call. Germline values: CDR1 GTSNPN, CDR2 SVGIG (reference sequence). The length of the CDR3 is 11 residues. Trimming removed 3 bases from V and 0 bases from J, with 2 bases in between.

The chain combines TRBV7-8 with TRBJ2-7, with TRBD1 matching over 8 bases. The germline CDR1 and CDR2 sequences are SGHVS and FQNEAQ. The CDR3 spans 17 residues. Trimming removed 2 bases from V and 6 bases from J; junction bases left unmatched: 15. The chain's CDR3 is CASSLPLRTGKIGEQYF. In DNA, the CDR3 is TGTGCCAGCAGCTTACCGTTAAGGACAGGGAAGATTGGCGAGCAGTACTTC.

The chain carries TRBV6-5 and TRBJ1-1; D is ambiguous. Per germline, CDR1 MNHEY and CDR2 SVGAGI. This CDR3 region has 13 residues. Trimming pared 3 bases from V and 2 bases from J, leaving 7 bases between. DNA of the CDR3: TGTGCCAGCAGTTATAGGGTTAACACTGAAGCTTTCTTT. Its translation is CASSYRVNTEAFF.

This chain links TRBV7-9 with TRBJ1-1, with D perhaps TRBD1 (5 bases). Germline V gene sequence: CDR1 SEHNR, CDR2 FQNEAQ (reference sequence). V lost 5 bases, J lost 5 bases, and 24 bases lay in between. The CDR3 is 17 residues long. In nucleotides, the CDR3 is TGTGCCAGCAGCAATAATCGGGACTCCTACCGGGGAACTGAAGCTTTCTTT. Protein product: CASSNNRDSYRGTEAFF.

This sequence joins TRBV7-9 and TRBJ2-3; the match to TRBD1 covers 8 bases. The CDR3 runs to 15 residues. J was trimmed by 1 base and V by 7 bases; bases with no gene match: 7. The germline V gene has CDR1 SEHNR and CDR2 FQNEAQ (reference sequence). CDR3 in DNA: TGTGCCAGCACCCAGACAGGGGACCGCACAGATACGCAGTATTTT. Protein sequence: CASTQTGDRTDTQYF.

This clone occurred once. Here the CDR3 reads CASSLVLGERETQYF. In DNA form, the CDR3 reads TGTGCCAGCAGCTTGGTCCTAGGGGAGCGGGAGACCCAGTACTTC. The V and J genes are TRBV5-5 and TRBJ2-5; tentatively, D is TRBD1 or TRBD2 (5 bases each). The CDR3 has 15 residues. The V gene lost 0 bases and the J gene lost 5 bases, with 14 bases spanning the gap. Germline V gives CDR1 SGHKS, CDR2 YYEKEE (reference sequence).

The J gene is TRBJ1-2, the V gene TRBV29-1; perhaps TRBD1 as D (6 bases). The length of the CDR3 is 12 residues. Deletions cut 5 bases from V and 8 bases from J, with 15 bases between. The germline gives CDR1 SQVTM, CDR2 ANQGSEA. The CDR3 loop is CSVQQGGLGYTF. CDR3 nucleotide sequence: TGCAGCGTTCAACAGGGTGGGTTAGGCTACACCTTC.

The J gene is TRBJ1-2, the V gene TRBV6-1; TRBD1 agrees at 9 bases. The CDR3 is 14 amino acids. Germline assignment: CDR1 MNHNS and CDR2 SASEGT. J lost 8 bases, V lost 5 bases, and 9 bases had no gene match. The CDR3 sequence: CASSWDRVFRGYTF. CDR3 DNA sequence: TGTGCCAGCAGTTGGGACAGGGTCTTTCGCGGCTACACCTTC.

The V gene is TRBV4-2, the J gene TRBJ1-2, with a tentative D call TRBD1 (6 bases). The CDR3 totals 18 residues. Trimming shortened V by 1 base and J by 6 bases, and 24 bases separated the two germline ends. Per germline, CDR1 LGHNA and CDR2 YNFKEQ. The CDR3 DNA follows: TGTGCCAGCAGCCAAGGTAATTATCGTTTCCGGACAGCTGATGGCTACACCTTC. Amino acid sequence: CASSQGNYRFRTADGYTF.